Sequencing of this TCR beta chain was carried out in a study of tumor-infiltrating lymphocytes in primary liver carcinoma. Total RNA (approximately 0.5 ug) served as template for TCR beta cDNA synthesis primed by a constant-region primer. Slightly modified ARM-PCR served as the procedure for the TCR beta libraries. These libraries came from three rounds of nested multiplex PCR. For roughly 10 cycles apiece, the opening two PCR rounds ran with TRBV1-TRBV30 forward primers and a C-beta reverse primer. TCRdb recomputed calls from the multiplex PCR reads with MiXCR, one row per CDR3 protein. The sample holds tens of thousands of distinct CDR3 sequences, roughly 77% seen once. Concerning this clonotype: A much larger clonotype is one base distant, so this may be a read error.

Scientists recovered RNA and DNA together from around 20-30 mg of unsorted bulk tissue. Germline-derived CDR1 and CDR2 are SGHRS and YFSETQ. The CDR3 contains 14 residues. The chain is built from TRBV5-1 and TRBJ2-7, with a tentative D call TRBD1 (5 bases). What was sequenced was liver tumor tissue from sampling region 2. Subset given: tumor region T2, inferior pole. The sequence came from a man aged 35 to 55 with primary liver carcinoma and hepatitis B virus infection. The CDR3 region has the DNA TGCCCCAGCAGCTCGGAAAGGGGCGGCTACGAGCAGTACTTC. This codes for CPSSSERGGYEQYF.